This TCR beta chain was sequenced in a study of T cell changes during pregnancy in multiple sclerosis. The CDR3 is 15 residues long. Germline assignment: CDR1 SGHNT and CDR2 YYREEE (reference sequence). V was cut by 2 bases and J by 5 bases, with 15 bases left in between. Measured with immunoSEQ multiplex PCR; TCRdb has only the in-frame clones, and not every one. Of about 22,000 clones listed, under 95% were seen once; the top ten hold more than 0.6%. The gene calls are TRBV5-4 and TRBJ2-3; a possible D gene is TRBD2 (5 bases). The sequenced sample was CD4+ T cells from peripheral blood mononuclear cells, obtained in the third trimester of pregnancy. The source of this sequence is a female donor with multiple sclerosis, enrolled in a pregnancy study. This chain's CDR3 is CASSFGVLSEDTQYF. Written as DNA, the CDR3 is TGTGCCAGCAGCTTCGGGGTCCTGTCGGAAGATACGCAGTATTTT.